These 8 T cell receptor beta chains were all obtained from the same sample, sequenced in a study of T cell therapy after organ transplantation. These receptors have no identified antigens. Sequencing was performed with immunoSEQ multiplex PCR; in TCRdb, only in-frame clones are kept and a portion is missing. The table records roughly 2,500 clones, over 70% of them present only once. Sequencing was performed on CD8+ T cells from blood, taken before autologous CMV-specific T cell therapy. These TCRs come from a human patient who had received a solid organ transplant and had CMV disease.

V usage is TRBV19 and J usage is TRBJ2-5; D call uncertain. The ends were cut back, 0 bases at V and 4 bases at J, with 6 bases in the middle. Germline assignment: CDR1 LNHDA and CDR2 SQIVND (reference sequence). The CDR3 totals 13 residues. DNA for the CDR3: TGTGCCAGTAGTATAGATCGCGGAGAGACCCAGTACTTC. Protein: CASSIDRGETQYF.

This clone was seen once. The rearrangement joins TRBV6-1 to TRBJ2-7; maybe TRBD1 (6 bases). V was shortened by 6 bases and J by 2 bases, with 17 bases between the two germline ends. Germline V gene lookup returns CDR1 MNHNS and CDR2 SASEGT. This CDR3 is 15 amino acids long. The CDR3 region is CASSQQQGETYEQYF. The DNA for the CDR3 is TGTGCCAGCAGCCAACAACAGGGAGAAACCTACGAGCAGTACTTC.

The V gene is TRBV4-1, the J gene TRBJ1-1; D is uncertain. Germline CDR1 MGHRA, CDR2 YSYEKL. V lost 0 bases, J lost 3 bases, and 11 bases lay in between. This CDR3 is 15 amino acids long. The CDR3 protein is CASSQDTSVDTEAFF. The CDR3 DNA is TGCGCCAGCAGCCAAGATACCTCGGTAGACACTGAAGCTTTCTTT.

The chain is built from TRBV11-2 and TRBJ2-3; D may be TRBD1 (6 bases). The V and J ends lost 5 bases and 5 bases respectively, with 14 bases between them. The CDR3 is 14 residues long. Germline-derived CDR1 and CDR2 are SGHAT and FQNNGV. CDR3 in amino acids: CASSPIPGEDTQYF. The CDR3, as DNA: TGTGCCAGCAGCCCGATCCCAGGGGAAGATACGCAGTATTTT.

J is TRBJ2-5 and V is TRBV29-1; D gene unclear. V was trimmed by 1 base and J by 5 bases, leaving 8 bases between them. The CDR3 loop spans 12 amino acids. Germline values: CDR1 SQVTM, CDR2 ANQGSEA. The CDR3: CSVEGGAETQYF. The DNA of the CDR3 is TGCAGCGTTGAAGGAGGAGCGGAGACCCAGTACTTC. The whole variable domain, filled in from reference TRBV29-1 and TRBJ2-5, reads SAVISQKPSRDICQRGTSLTIQCQVDSQVTMMFWYRQQPGQSLTLIATANQGSEATYESGFVIDKFPISRPNLTFSTLTVSNMSPEDSSIYLCSVEGGAETQYFGPGTRLLVL.

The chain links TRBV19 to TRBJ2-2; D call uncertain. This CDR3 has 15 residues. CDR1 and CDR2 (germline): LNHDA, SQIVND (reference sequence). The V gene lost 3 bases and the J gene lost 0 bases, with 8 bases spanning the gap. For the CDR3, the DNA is TGTGCCAGTAGTATCGAGCGCGCGAACACCGGGGAGCTGTTTTTT. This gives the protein CASSIERANTGELFF. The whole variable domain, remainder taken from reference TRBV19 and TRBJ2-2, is DGGITQSPKYLFRKEGQNVTLSCEQNLNHDAMYWYRQDPGQGLRLIYYSQIVNDFQKGDIAEGYSVSREKKESFPLTVTSAQKNPTAFYLCASSIERANTGELFFGEGSRLTVL.

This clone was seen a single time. The CDR3 loop reads CASSQPGGVETQYF. The CDR3 nucleotides read TGCGCCAGCAGCCAACCAGGGGGGGTAGAGACCCAGTACTTC. The V and J genes are TRBV4-1 and TRBJ2-5; D is tentatively TRBD1 or TRBD2 (7 bases each). V was clipped by 2 bases and J by 4 bases, with 11 bases between them. Germline V gene sequence: CDR1 MGHRA, CDR2 YSYEKL. This CDR3 is built from 14 residues.

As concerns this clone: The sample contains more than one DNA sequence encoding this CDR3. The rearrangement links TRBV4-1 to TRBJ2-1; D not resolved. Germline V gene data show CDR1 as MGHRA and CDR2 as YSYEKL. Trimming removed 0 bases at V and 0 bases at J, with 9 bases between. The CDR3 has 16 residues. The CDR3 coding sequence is TGCGCCAGCAGCCAAGAACCCACATCCTCCTACAATGAGCAGTTCTTC. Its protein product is CASSQEPTSSYNEQFF.